This T cell receptor (beta chain) was identified in a study of Graves' ophthalmopathy and Graves' hyperthyroidism. Study-wide points: Distinction of ophthalmopathy from stable hyperthyroidism by a 13-signature model reached roughly 87% sensitivity and approximately 81% specificity.

Germline CDR1 and CDR2: GTSNPN and SVGIG (reference sequence). The CDR3 is 10 amino acids. Deletions cut 8 bases from V and 7 bases from J, with 8 bases between. Amplified TCR beta CDR3 regions were obtained using RNA transcripts as template. The first round was an RT-PCR with HTBI primers, and the second round was a multiplex PCR. Each CDR3 protein gets one entry after TCRdb re-called the multiplex PCR reads with MiXCR. Of 900,000 to 1,200,000 distinct CDR3 sequences listed, 35% to 45% are singletons. This clonotype occurred a few times. Its specificity is unknown. Recruitment covered hyperthyroidism patients aged 18 to 65 whose new diagnosis was of under 2 months' duration.

The material sequenced was peripheral blood or thyroid tissue (not recorded which). V gene TRBV30 combines with J gene TRBJ2-2; no firm D call. The clonotype originates from an adult man with Graves' hyperthyroidism. CDR3 DNA: TGTGCCATAAGAGTCGGGGAGCTGTTTTTT. Translated, it gives CAIRVGELFF.